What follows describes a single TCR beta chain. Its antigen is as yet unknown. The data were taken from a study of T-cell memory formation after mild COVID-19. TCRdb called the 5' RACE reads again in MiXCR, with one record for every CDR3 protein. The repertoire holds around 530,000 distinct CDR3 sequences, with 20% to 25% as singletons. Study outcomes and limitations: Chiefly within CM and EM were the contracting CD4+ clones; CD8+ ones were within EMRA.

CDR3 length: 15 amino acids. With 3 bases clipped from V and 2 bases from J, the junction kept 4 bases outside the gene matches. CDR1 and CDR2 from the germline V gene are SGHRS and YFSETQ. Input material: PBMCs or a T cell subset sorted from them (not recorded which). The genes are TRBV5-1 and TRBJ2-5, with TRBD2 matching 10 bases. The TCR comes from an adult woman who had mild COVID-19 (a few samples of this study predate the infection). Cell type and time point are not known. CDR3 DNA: TGCGCCAGCAGCTCACAACTAGCGGGGCAAGAGACCCAGTACTTC. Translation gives CASSSQLAGQETQYF.